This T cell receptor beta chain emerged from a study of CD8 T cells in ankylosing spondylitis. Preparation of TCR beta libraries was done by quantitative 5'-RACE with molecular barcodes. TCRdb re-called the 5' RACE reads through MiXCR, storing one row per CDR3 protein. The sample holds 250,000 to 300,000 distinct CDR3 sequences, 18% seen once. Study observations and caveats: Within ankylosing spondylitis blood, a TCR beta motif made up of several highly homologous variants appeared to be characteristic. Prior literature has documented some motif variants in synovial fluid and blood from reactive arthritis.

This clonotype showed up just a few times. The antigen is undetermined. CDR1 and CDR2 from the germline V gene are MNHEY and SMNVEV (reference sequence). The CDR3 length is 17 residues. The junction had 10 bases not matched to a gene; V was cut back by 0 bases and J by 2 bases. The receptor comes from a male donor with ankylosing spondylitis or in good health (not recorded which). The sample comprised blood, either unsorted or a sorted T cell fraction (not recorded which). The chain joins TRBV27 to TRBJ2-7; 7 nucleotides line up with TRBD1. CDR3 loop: CASSLSIGTEQTYEQYF. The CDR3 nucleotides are TGTGCCAGCAGTTTATCCATCGGGACAGAGCAAACCTACGAGCAGTACTTC.